Listed here are 7 T cell receptor beta chains from one sample, sequenced in a study of CD8 T cells in Susac syndrome. Reverse transcription of roughly 0.45 to 1 ug RNA used random hexamers. TCRdb re-analysed the immunoSEQ multiplex PCR reads in MiXCR, keeping a single row per CDR3 protein. The sample has more than 250,000 distinct CDR3 sequences; roughly nine tenths are singletons. Sequenced material: CD4+ T cells from PBMCs. The source is a human donor with multiple sclerosis.

The genes are TRBV23-1 and TRBJ2-4, with TRBD2 as a possible D gene (5 bases). TRBV23-1 is an ORF; its function is uncertain. The CDR3 is 16 amino acids. Trimming cost V 10 bases and J 5 bases, with 24 bases left between them. CDR3 in DNA: TGCGCCACCCAGAAGAATCGGGCCACGCGGGAAAACATTCAGTACTTC. It encodes CATQKNRATRENIQYF.

V usage is TRBV20-1 and J usage is TRBJ2-7, with D perhaps matching TRBD2 (6 bases). The CDR3 sequence is 11 residues long. V was cut by 3 bases and J by 3 bases, with 6 bases left in between. In germline, CDR1 is DFQATT, CDR2 SNEGSKA (reference sequence). The CDR3 nucleotides read TGCAGTGCTAGCGGGAGCTACGAGCAGTACTTC. This encodes CSASGSYEQYF.

The chain couples TRBV20-1 to TRBJ2-1, with 11 bases that match TRBD2. The CDR3 length is 17 residues. With V trimmed by 0 bases and J by 9 bases, 13 bases remained unmatched. Germline V CDR1 and CDR2: DFQATT, SNEGSKA (reference sequence). The CDR3 DNA is TGCAGTGCTAGAGATGAACTAGCGGGGGCCCAAGGGACTGAGCAGTTCTTC. Protein sequence: CSARDELAGAQGTEQFF.

The chain uses TRBV27 and TRBJ1-3, with unresolved D. The CDR3 covers 14 residues. V was shortened by 7 bases and J by 0 bases, with 10 bases between the two germline ends. Germline loops: CDR1 MNHEY, CDR2 SMNVEV (reference sequence). This CDR3 reads CASTLRRSGNTIYF. CDR3 coding DNA: TGTGCCAGCACATTGAGGCGCTCTGGAAACACCATATATTTT.

The rearrangement links TRBV12-3 or TRBV12-4 to TRBJ2-1, with a tentative D call TRBD2 (6 bases). V lost 3 bases to trimming and J lost 5 bases, with 17 bases between them. The CDR3 runs 16 residues. CDR3 sequence: CASSFGGLRPNNEQFF. The CDR3 DNA sequence: TGTGCCAGCAGTTTTGGAGGGCTTAGGCCAAACAATGAGCAGTTCTTC.

This rearrangement joins TRBV7-9 to TRBJ2-1; 7 nucleotides match TRBD2. V trimming: 7 bases; J trimming: 0 bases; junction bases outside the gene matches: 3. The CDR3 loop spans 14 amino acids. Germline loops: CDR1 SEHNR, CDR2 FQNEAQ (reference sequence). In DNA, the CDR3 is TGTGCCAGCACTACGGGGGGCTCCTACAATGAGCAGTTCTTC. This encodes CASTTGGSYNEQFF. Filled out from reference TRBV7-9 and TRBJ2-1, the complete variable domain reads DTGVSQNPRHKITKRGQNVTFRCDPISEHNRLYWYRQTLGQGPEFLTYFQNEAQLEKSRLLSDRFSAERPKGSFSTLEIQRTEQGDSAMYLCASTTGGSYNEQFFGPGTRLTVL.

The chain carries TRBV2 and TRBJ2-7, with D uncertain. CDR3 length: 13 residues. The V and J ends lost 8 bases and 4 bases respectively, with 15 bases between them. Germline V gives CDR1 SNHLY, CDR2 FYNNEI. CDR3 sequence reads: CASQGPWAYEQYF. The CDR3 DNA sequence: TGTGCCAGCCAAGGCCCCTGGGCTTACGAGCAGTACTTC.